These 22 T cell receptor beta chains originate from one sample sequenced in a study of radiation and T cells in renal cell carcinoma. As for time point: blood 4 weeks post-SBRT, at nephrectomy. Treatment noted: 15 Gy SBRT to primary tumor, nephrectomy 4 weeks later. Profiled with immunoSEQ multiplex PCR; TCRdb holds only in-frame clones, not every one. The sample holds about 73,000 clones, roughly 80% seen once. The material was blood, obtained from a patient whose treatment included radiotherapy and nephrectomy. Receptors originate from a woman aged 55-70 years with renal cell carcinoma.

This chain connects TRBV5-1 to TRBJ1-3; D unresolved. Germline-derived CDR1 and CDR2 are SGHRS and YFSETQ. Deletions cut 7 bases from V and 2 bases from J, with 4 bases between. The CDR3 is 11 amino acids. In nucleotides, the CDR3 is TGCGCCAGCCAAGCTGGAAACACCATATATTTT. As protein: CASQAGNTIYF.

This clone was observed a single time. V and J are TRBV4-1 and TRBJ2-7, with D perhaps matching TRBD1 or TRBD2 (6 bases each). The germline V gene encodes CDR1 MGHRA and CDR2 YSYEKL. This CDR3 spans 14 amino acids. The V end was cut by 4 bases, the J end by 4 bases, with 14 bases between. The chain's CDR3 is CASSPRDILYEQYF. In nucleotides, the CDR3 is TGCGCCAGCAGCCCGCGGGACATCTTATACGAGCAGTACTTC.

The rearrangement joins TRBV5-1 to TRBJ2-5, with D possibly being TRBD1 or TRBD2 (5 bases each). The ends were cut back, 4 bases at V and 5 bases at J, with 18 bases in the middle. The CDR3 has 15 amino acids. CDR1 and CDR2 from the germline V gene are SGHRS and YFSETQ. For the CDR3, the DNA is TGCGCCAGCAGCCCGCAGGTACGGGACGGGGAGACCCAGTACTTC. It yields the protein CASSPQVRDGETQYF.

The chain recombines TRBV28 with TRBJ1-1, with TRBD1 as a possible D gene (6 bases). The CDR3 is 17 residues long. The ends were cut back, 8 bases at V and 5 bases at J, with 27 bases in the middle. In germline, CDR1 is MDHEN, CDR2 SYDVKM. The CDR3 nucleotides read TGTGCCAGCCACACCCTGGGCAGAGGGGGTCGGGGTACTGAAGCTTTCTTT. Its translation is CASHTLGRGGRGTEAFF. Looking up the rest from reference TRBV28 and TRBJ1-1 gives the full variable domain: DVKVTQSSRYLVKRTGEKVFLECVQDMDHENMFWYRQDPGLGLRLIYFSYDVKMKEKGDIPEGYSVSREKKERFSLILESASTNQTSMYLCASHTLGRGGRGTEAFFGQGTRLTVV.

Remarks on this clone: One junction end does not reproduce the germline sequence, and a read error may be involved. DNA for the CDR3: TGTGCCAGCAGGGAAGGGTCTGTGAATCAGCCCCAGCATTTT. Translation gives CASREGSVNQPQHF. V usage is TRBV6-1 and J usage is TRBJ1-5; no clear D. Germline V gene data show CDR1 as MNHNS and CDR2 as SASEGT. The CDR3 is 14 amino acids.

This sequence joins TRBV7-9 and TRBJ2-6; TRBD1 or TRBD2 may be the D gene (5 bases each). The CDR3 has 19 residues. CDR1 SEHNR and CDR2 FQNEAQ come from the germline V gene (reference sequence). Trimming shortened V by 4 bases and J by 4 bases, and 23 bases separated the two germline ends. The CDR3 DNA reads TGTGCCAGCAGCTCGAGCGGAATCTCCCGGGGCCTGGGGGCCAACGTCCTGACTTTC. This codes for CASSSSGISRGLGANVLTF.

V gene TRBV9 combines with J gene TRBJ1-2, with 9 bases that match TRBD1. The germline CDR1 and CDR2 sequences are SGDLS and YYNGEE. With V trimmed by 3 bases and J by 4 bases, 10 bases remained unmatched. The CDR3 is made up of 16 amino acids. This CDR3 is CASSAPLGQGFYGYTF. As DNA, the CDR3 is TGTGCCAGCAGCGCTCCCCTGGGACAGGGCTTCTATGGCTACACCTTC. Combining the CDR3 with reference TRBV9 and TRBJ1-2 gives the whole variable domain DSGVTQTPKHLITATGQRVTLRCSPRSGDLSVYWYQQSLDQGLQFLIQYYNGEERAKGNILERFSAQQFPDLHSELNLSSLELGDSALYFCASSAPLGQGFYGYTFGSGTRLTVV.

The chain employs TRBV27 and TRBJ1-5, with D uncertain. The CDR3 covers 12 residues. V was pared by 5 bases and J by 9 bases, with 11 bases between. Looked up from germline, CDR1 is MNHEY and CDR2 is SMNVEV (reference sequence). The CDR3 bases are TGTGCCAGCAGTCGTTCCTCGGGGCCCCAGCATTTT. Its translation is CASSRSSGPQHF.

CDR3: CASSLLSLGNTIYF. CDR3 in DNA: TGTGCCAGCAGCTTACTTTCACTTGGAAACACCATATATTTT. The genes are TRBV7-9 and TRBJ1-3, with D unresolved. This CDR3 is built from 14 residues. In germline, CDR1 is SEHNR, CDR2 FQNEAQ (reference sequence). V lost 2 bases and J lost 3, with 8 bases in between.

The chain recombines TRBV18 with TRBJ1-5; D gene ambiguous. CDR3 length: 13 residues. Germline V gene data show CDR1 as KGHSH and CDR2 as LQKENI. V shed 2 bases and J shed 7 bases, with 9 bases lying between them. CDR3 loop: CASSPGSEQPQHF. As DNA, the CDR3 is TGTGCCAGCTCACCAGGAAGTGAACAGCCCCAGCATTTT.

This clone has just a few counts. The rearrangement links TRBV7-9 to TRBJ1-1; 8 bases line up with TRBD1. Per the germline V gene, CDR1 is SEHNR and CDR2 is FQNEAQ (reference sequence). V shed 7 bases, J shed 1 base, and the junction held 14 bases outside the gene matches. The CDR3 length is 17 residues. The CDR3 nucleotides are TGTGCCAGCATCGTACAGGGGGGAGCTGGAAGGAACACTGAAGCTTTCTTT. The encoded protein is CASIVQGGAGRNTEAFF.

Only one count was recorded for this clone. The V call is TRBV6-5, the J call TRBJ1-1; D is undetermined. This CDR3 contains 14 residues. Germline CDR1 MNHEY, CDR2 SVGAGI. Trimming cost V 2 bases and J 1 base, with 8 bases left between them. DNA of the CDR3: TGTGCCAGCAGTTACCTCCTCGGGAACACTGAAGCTTTCTTT. This translates into CASSYLLGNTEAFF.

This clone showed up just a few times. The chain links TRBV9 to TRBJ1-4; D is ambiguous. The CDR3 runs 16 residues. Trimming left V 0 bases short and J 5 bases short, with 14 bases between. CDR1 and CDR2 (germline): SGDLS, YYNGEE. The CDR3 nucleotides read TGTGCCAGCAGCGTAGGATCCTGGAGTCCGAATGAAAAACTGTTTTTT. It translates to CASSVGSWSPNEKLFF.

The rearrangement links TRBV2 to TRBJ2-2; D is possibly TRBD1 (5 bases). With 3 bases removed from V and 0 bases from J, the gap between germline ends came to 8 bases. This CDR3 has 15 amino acids. Germline CDR1 and CDR2: SNHLY and FYNNEI. Here the CDR3 DNA reads TGTGCCAGCAGTGATCCCAGGGCGAACACCGGGGAGCTGTTTTTT. Amino acid sequence: CASSDPRANTGELFF.

The chain employs TRBV7-6 and TRBJ2-5; tentatively, D is TRBD1 (6 bases). With 1 base removed from V and 9 bases from J, the gap between germline ends came to 21 bases. The germline V gene encodes CDR1 SGHVS and CDR2 FNYEAQ. CDR3 size: 16 residues. The DNA for the CDR3 is TGTGCCAGCAGCTTAGGCCTCAGGGCCCAGGGGTTGGCCCAGTACTTC. It is translated as CASSLGLRAQGLAQYF.

The chain has TRBV5-6 and TRBJ1-4, with D unresolved. Germline CDR1 and CDR2: SGHDT and YYEEEE. The CDR3 spans 16 residues. Trimming pared 2 bases from V and 0 bases from J, leaving 11 bases between. The CDR3 region has the DNA TGTGCCAGCAGCTTACGGCCGGGAGCAACTAATGAAAAACTGTTTTTT. Residues: CASSLRPGATNEKLFF.

V gene TRBV28 combines with J gene TRBJ2-5, with D maybe TRBD2 (5 bases). CDR3 length: 11 residues. CDR1 and CDR2 from the germline V gene are MDHEN and SYDVKM. V lost 3 bases and J 10 bases, leaving 9 bases between the germline ends. CDR3 DNA sequence: TGTGCCAGCAGTTTTCGTGACTACCAGTACTTC. Its protein is CASSFRDYQYF.

The chain is built from TRBV5-4 and TRBJ2-7; TRBD1 agrees at 10 bases. V shed 2 bases and J 1 base; nucleotides not matched to a gene: 6. This CDR3 comprises 16 residues. Looked up from germline, CDR1 is SGHNT and CDR2 is YYREEE (reference sequence). CDR3 bases: TGTGCCAGCAGCTTCTTGGGACAGGGGAATTCCTACGAGCAGTACTTC. It is translated as CASSFLGQGNSYEQYF. Together with reference TRBV5-4 and TRBJ2-7, the CDR3 gives the full variable domain: ETGVTQSPTHLIKTRGQQVTLRCSSQSGHNTVSWYQQALGQGPQFIFQYYREEENGRGNFPPRFSGLQFPNYSSELNVNALELDDSALYLCASSFLGQGNSYEQYFGPGTRLTVT.

The chain joins TRBV2 to TRBJ2-5; tentative D call: TRBD1 (6 bases). The better agreement between TRBJ2-7 and the DNA end casts doubt on the J call. CDR3 length equals 15 residues. CDR1 and CDR2 from the germline V gene are SNHLY and FYNNEI. The CDR3 spells CASSVDTGFPYEQYF. The CDR3 DNA reads TGTGCCAGCAGTGTGGACACAGGGTTCCCCTACGAGCAGTACTTC.

This chain uses TRBV19 with TRBJ1-2, with 7 positions matching TRBD1. CDR3 length equals 16 residues. V lost 2 bases, J lost 4 bases, and 10 bases stayed unmatched. CDR1 is LNHDA, CDR2 SQIVND, per germline (reference sequence). CDR3 coding DNA: TGTGCCAGTAGTATATCCCCGCCGGGACAGCTCTATGGCTACACCTTC. It specifies CASSISPPGQLYGYTF.

This clone occurred once. The V gene is TRBV7-9, the J gene TRBJ2-7, with a possible D match to TRBD2 (5 bases). The ends were cut back, 2 bases at V and 7 bases at J, with 9 bases in the middle. The CDR3 is 12 amino acids. CDR1 is SEHNR, CDR2 FQNEAQ, per germline (reference sequence). The DNA of the CDR3 is TGTGCCAGCAGCTTAATACTAGAAGAGCAGTACTTC. Translation gives CASSLILEEQYF.

The J gene is TRBJ1-6, the V gene TRBV5-1; D not resolved. The V gene lost 1 base and the J gene lost 7 bases, with 6 bases spanning the gap. This CDR3 contains 13 residues. Germline CDR1 and CDR2: SGHRS and YFSETQ. The CDR3 spells CASSLYQNSPLHF. CDR3 in DNA: TGCGCCAGCAGCTTGTATCAGAATTCACCCCTCCACTTT.